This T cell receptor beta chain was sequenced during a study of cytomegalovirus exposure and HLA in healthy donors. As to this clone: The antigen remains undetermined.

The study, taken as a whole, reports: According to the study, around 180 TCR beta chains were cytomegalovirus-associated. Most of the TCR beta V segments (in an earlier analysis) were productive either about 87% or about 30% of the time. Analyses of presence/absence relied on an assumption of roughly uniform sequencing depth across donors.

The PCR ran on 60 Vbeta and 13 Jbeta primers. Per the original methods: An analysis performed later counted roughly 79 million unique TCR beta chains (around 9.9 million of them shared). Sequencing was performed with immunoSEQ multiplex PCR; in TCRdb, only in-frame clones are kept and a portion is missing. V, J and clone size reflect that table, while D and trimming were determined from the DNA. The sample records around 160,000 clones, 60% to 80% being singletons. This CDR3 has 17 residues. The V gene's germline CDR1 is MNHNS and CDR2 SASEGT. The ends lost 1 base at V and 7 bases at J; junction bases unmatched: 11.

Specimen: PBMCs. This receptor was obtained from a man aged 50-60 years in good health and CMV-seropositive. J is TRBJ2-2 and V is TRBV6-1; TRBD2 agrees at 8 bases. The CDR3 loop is CASSEGVGGARGGELFF. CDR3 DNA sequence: TGTGCCAGCAGTGAAGGGGTCGGGGGGGCCCGGGGCGGGGAGCTGTTTTTT.